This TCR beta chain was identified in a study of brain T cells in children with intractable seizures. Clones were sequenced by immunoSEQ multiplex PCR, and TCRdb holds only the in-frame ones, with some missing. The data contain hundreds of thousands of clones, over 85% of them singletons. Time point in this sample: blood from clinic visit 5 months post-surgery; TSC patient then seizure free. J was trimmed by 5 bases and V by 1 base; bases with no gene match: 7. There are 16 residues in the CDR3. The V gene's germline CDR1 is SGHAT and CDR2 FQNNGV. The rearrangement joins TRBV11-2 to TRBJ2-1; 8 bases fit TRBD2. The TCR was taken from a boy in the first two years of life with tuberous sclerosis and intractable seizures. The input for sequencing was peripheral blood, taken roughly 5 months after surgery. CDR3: CASSLGGAGGHNEQFF. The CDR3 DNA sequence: TGTGCCAGCAGCTTAGGGGGCGCGGGGGGCCACAATGAGCAGTTCTTC.